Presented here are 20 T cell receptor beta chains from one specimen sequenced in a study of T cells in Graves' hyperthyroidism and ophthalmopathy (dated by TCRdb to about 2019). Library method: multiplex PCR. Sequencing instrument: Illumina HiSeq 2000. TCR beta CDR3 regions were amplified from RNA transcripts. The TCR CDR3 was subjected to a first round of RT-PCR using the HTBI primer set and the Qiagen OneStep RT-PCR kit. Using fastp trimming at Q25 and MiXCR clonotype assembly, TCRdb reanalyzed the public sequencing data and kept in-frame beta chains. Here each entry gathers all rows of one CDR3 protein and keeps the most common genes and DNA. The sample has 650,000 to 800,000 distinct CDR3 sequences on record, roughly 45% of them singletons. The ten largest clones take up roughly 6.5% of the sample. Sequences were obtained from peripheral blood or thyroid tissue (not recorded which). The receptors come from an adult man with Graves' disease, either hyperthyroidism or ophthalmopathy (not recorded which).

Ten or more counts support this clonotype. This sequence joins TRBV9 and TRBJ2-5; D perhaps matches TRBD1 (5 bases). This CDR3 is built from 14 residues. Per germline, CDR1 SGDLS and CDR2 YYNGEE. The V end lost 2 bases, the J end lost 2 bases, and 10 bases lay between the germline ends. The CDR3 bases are TGTGCCAGCAGCGTCGGGTCAGGGCAAGAGACCCAGTACTTC. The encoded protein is CASSVGSGQETQYF.

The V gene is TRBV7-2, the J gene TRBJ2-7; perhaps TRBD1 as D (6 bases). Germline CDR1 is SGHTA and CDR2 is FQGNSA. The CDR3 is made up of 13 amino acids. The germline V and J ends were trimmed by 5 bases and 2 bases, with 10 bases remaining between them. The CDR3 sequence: CASSMDSTYEQYF. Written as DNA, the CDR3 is TGTGCCAGCAGCATGGACAGCACCTACGAGCAGTACTTC. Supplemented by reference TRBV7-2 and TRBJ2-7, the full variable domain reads GAGVSQSPSNKVTEKGKDVELRCDPISGHTALYWYRQSLGQGLEFLIYFQGNSAPDKSGLPSDRFSAERTGGSVSTLTIQRTQQEDSAVYLCASSMDSTYEQYFGPGTRLTVT.

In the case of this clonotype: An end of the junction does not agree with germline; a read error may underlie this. The CDR3 DNA sequence: TGTGCCAGCAGTTTGACTGAGAACACTGAAACTTTCTTT. Translation: CASSLTENTETFF. The chain is built from TRBV12-3 or TRBV12-4 and TRBJ1-1; no definite D call. This CDR3 spans 13 amino acids.

CDR3 nucleotides: TGTGCCAGCAGTGAGTGGGGGGGAGGCGGCTACACCTTC. It codes for CASSEWGGGGYTF. V gene TRBV2 combines with J gene TRBJ1-2, with D possibly TRBD1 on 5 matching bases. Germline lookup yields CDR1 SNHLY and CDR2 FYNNEI. V dropped 3 bases and J dropped 8 bases, with 13 bases sitting between them. CDR3 length: 13 amino acids.

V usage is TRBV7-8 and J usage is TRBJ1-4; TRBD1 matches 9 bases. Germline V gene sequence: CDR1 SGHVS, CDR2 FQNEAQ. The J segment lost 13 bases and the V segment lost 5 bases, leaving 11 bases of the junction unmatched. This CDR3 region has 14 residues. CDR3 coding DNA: TGTGCCAGCAGCCTCGGACAGGGGCGATGGGGACTGTTTTTT. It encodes CASSLGQGRWGLFF. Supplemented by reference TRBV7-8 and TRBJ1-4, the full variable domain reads GAGVSQSPRYKVAKRGQDVALRCDPISGHVSLFWYQQALGQGPEFLTYFQNEAQLDKSGLPSDRFFAERPEGSVSTLKIQRTQQEDSAVYLCASSLGQGRWGLFFGSGTQLSVL.

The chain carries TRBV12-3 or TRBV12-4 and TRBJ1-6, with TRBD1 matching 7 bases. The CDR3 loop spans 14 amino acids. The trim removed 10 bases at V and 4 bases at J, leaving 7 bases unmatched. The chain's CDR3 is CATGQAIYNSPLHF. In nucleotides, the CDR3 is TGTGCCACCGGACAGGCGATTTATAATTCACCCCTCCACTTT.

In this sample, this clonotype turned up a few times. The CDR3: CASTTGEAQPQHF. The CDR3 DNA sequence: TGTGCCAGCACCACTGGGGAAGCTCAGCCCCAGCATTTT. The chain employs TRBV6-1 and TRBJ1-5; D not resolved. The V gene's germline CDR1 is MNHNS and CDR2 SASEGT. This CDR3 comprises 13 residues. Trimming took 7 bases from V and 6 from J, leaving 13 bases between them.

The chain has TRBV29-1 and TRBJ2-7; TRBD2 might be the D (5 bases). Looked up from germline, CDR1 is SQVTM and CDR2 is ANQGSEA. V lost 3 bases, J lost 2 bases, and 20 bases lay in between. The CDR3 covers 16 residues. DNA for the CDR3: TGCAGCGTTGATTCAGGCCTAGCTTTTGGGGCCTACGAGCAGTACTTC. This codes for CSVDSGLAFGAYEQYF.

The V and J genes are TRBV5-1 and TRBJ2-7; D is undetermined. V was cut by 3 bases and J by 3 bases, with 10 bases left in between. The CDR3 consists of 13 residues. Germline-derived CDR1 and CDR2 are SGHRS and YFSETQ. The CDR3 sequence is CASSYDMNYEQYF. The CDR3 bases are TGCGCCAGCAGCTACGACATGAACTACGAGCAGTACTTC.

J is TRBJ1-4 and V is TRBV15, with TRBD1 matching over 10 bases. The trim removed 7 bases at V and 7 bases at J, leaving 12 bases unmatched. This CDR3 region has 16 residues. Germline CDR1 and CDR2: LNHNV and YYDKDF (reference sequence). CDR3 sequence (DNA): TGTGCCACCATGTCACCGGGACAGGGGACGACTGAAAAACTGTTTTTT. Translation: CATMSPGQGTTEKLFF. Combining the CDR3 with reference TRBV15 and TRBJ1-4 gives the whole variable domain DAMVIQNPRYQVTQFGKPVTLSCSQTLNHNVMYWYQQKSSQAPKLLFHYYDKDFNNEADTPDNFQSRRPNTSFCFLDIRSPGLGDTAMYLCATMSPGQGTTEKLFFGSGTQLSVL.

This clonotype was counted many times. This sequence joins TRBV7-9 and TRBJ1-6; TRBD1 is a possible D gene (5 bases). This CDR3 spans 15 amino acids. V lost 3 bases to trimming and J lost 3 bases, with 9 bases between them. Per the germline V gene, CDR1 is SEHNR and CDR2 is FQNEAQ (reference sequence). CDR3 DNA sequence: TGTGCCAGCAGCTTCAGGGATAGCTATAATTCACCCCTCCACTTT. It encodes CASSFRDSYNSPLHF.

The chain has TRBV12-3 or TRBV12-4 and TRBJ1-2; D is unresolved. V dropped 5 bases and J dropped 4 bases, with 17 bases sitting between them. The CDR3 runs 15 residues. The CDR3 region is CASSLTMIPLYGYTF. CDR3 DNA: TGTGCCAGCAGTCTGACGATGATCCCACTCTATGGCTACACCTTC.

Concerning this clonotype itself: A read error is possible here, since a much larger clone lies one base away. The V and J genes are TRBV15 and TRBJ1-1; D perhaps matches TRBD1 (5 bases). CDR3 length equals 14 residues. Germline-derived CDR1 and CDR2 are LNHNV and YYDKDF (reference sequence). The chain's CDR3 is CATSRGDRYTGAFF. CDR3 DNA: TGTGCCACCAGCAGAGGGGACCGATACACTGGAGCTTTCTTT.

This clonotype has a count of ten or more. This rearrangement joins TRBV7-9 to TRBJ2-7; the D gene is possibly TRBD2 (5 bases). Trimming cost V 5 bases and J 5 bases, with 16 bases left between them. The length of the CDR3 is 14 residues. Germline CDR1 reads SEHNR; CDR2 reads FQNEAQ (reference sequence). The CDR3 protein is CASSTPGKDHEQYF. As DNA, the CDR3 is TGTGCCAGCAGCACACCCGGGAAAGACCACGAGCAGTACTTC.

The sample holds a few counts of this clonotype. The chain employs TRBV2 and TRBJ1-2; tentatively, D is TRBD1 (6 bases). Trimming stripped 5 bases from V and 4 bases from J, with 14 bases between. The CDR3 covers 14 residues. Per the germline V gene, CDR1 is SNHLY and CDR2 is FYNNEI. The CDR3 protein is CASSPPSGAYGYTF. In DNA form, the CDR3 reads TGTGCCAGCAGTCCCCCGTCAGGGGCCTATGGCTACACCTTC.

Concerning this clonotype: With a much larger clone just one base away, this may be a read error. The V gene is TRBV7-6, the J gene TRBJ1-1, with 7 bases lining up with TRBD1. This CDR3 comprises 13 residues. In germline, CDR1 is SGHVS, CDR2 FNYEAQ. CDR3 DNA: TGTGCCGGCAGCTCAAAGGGGGCGGCTGAAGCTTTCTTT. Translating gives CAGSSKGAAEAFF.

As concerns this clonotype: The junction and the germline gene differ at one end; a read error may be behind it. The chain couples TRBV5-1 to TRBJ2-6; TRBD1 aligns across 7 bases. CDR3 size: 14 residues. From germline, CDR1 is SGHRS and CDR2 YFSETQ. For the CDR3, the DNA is TGCGCCAGCAGTCCAACCCCAGGGGGCAACGTCCTGACTTTC. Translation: CASSPTPGGNVLTF.

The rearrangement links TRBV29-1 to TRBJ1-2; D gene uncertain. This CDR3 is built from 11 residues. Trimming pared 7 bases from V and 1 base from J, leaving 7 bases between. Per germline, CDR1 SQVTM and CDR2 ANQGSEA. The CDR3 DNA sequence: TGCAGCGACAACGTTAACTATGGCTACACCTTC. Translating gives CSDNVNYGYTF.

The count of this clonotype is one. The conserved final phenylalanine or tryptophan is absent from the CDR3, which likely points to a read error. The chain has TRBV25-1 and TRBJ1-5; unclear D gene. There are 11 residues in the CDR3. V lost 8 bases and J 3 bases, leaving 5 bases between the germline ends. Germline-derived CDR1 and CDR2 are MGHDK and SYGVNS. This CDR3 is CASGPNQPQHL. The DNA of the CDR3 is TGTGCCAGCGGCCCCAATCAGCCCCAGCATCTT.

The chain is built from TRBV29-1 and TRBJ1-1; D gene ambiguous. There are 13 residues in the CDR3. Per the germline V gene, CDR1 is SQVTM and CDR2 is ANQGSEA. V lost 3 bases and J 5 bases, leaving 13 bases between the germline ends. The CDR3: CSVDNPKGTEAFF. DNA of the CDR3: TGCAGCGTTGATAACCCAAAAGGGACTGAAGCTTTCTTT.